A single sample gave rise to the 16 T cell receptor beta chains below, sequenced in a study of blood T cell repertoires in COVID-19. The assay was immunoSEQ multiplex PCR, and TCRdb's table has in-frame clones only and misses some. The sample shows 300,000 or so clones, approximately 89% of them seen only once. Input material: PBMCs or T cells enriched from blood (not recorded which). The receptors originated from a woman in her 50s who had been exposed to COVID-19.

The CDR3 DNA reads TGCGCCAGCAGCCAAGTGGGCAGAGAAGCAACTAATGAAAAACTGTTTTTT. Residues: CASSQVGREATNEKLFF. This chain links TRBV4-1 with TRBJ1-4; the D is unclear. CDR1 MGHRA and CDR2 YSYEKL come from the germline V gene. CDR3 length: 17 residues. V was shortened by 1 base and J by 0 bases, with 12 bases between the two germline ends.

This rearrangement joins TRBV7-2 to TRBJ1-6, with D maybe TRBD1 (5 bases). This CDR3 has 16 residues. The germline gives CDR1 SGHTA, CDR2 FQGNSA. The germline V and J ends were trimmed by 5 bases and 2 bases, with 13 bases remaining between them. CDR3 sequence reads: CASSPGRGAYNSPLHF. The CDR3 DNA follows: TGTGCCAGCAGCCCGGGGAGGGGTGCCTATAATTCACCCCTCCACTTT.

This rearrangement joins TRBV7-9 to TRBJ1-3; D ambiguous. There are 15 residues in the CDR3. Trimming took 5 bases from V and 2 from J, leaving 13 bases between them. CDR1 is SEHNR, CDR2 FQNEAQ, per germline (reference sequence). Here the CDR3 DNA reads TGTGCCAGCAGCGAGCATGAGGGCGCTGGAAACACCATATATTTT. Translation: CASSEHEGAGNTIYF. The full variable domain, completed using reference TRBV7-9 and TRBJ1-3, is DTGVSQNPRHKITKRGQNVTFRCDPISEHNRLYWYRQTLGQGPEFLTYFQNEAQLEKSRLLSDRFSAERPKGSFSTLEIQRTEQGDSAMYLCASSEHEGAGNTIYFGEGSWLTVV.

This chain uses TRBV5-1 with TRBJ1-4, with 9 bases aligning to TRBD1. The V segment lost 0 bases and the J segment 9 bases; nucleotides outside the gene matches: 3. The CDR3 has 14 amino acids. Germline CDR1 and CDR2: SGHRS and YFSETQ. CDR3 residues: CASSLEGQGQKLFF. The DNA for the CDR3 is TGCGCCAGCAGCTTGGAAGGACAGGGGCAAAAACTGTTTTTT.

V gene TRBV5-1 combines with J gene TRBJ2-2; TRBD2 aligns across 11 bases. V lost 0 bases and J lost 6; bases outside the gene matches: 10. Germline V gives CDR1 SGHRS, CDR2 YFSETQ. CDR3 length: 18 amino acids. CDR3 in DNA: TGCGCCAGCAGCTTGGCCGGACTATCTAGCGGGGGGTCCGGGGAGCTGTTTTTT. Protein product: CASSLAGLSSGGSGELFF.

This chain links TRBV14 with TRBJ1-2, with 9 bases fitting TRBD1. This CDR3 is built from 14 residues. V lost 0 bases to trimming and J lost 13 bases; unmatched junction nucleotides: 9. Looked up from germline, CDR1 is SGHDN and CDR2 is FVKESK. CDR3 DNA sequence: TGTGCCAGCAGCCAAGATCCACAGGGGGCACGAGTCACCTTC. It translates to CASSQDPQGARVTF.

The rearrangement uses TRBV2 and TRBJ2-1; the D is unclear. V was clipped by 4 bases and J by 4 bases, with 17 bases between them. This CDR3 is 16 amino acids long. CDR1 and CDR2 (germline): SNHLY, FYNNEI. CDR3: CASSANSLLMYNEQFF. In DNA, the CDR3 is TGTGCCAGCAGTGCTAATAGCCTCCTCATGTACAATGAGCAGTTCTTC.

This chain uses TRBV5-1 with TRBJ2-2; D is perhaps TRBD2 (5 bases). Between the trimmed V and J ends, which lost 4 bases and 4 bases, there was a span of 11 bases. Germline V gene sequence: CDR1 SGHRS, CDR2 YFSETQ. There are 14 residues in the CDR3. CDR3 coding DNA: TGCGCCAGCAGCCCGGTGAGGGTCACCGGGGAGCTGTTTTTT. Encoded protein: CASSPVRVTGELFF.

The chain is built from TRBV15 and TRBJ2-1; D is perhaps TRBD1 (7 bases). The length of the CDR3 is 17 residues. Trimming took 1 base from V and 5 from J, leaving 18 bases between them. The germline V gene has CDR1 LNHNV and CDR2 YYDKDF (reference sequence). CDR3 residues: CATSRGPRGDRDNEQFF. The CDR3 region has the DNA TGTGCCACCAGCAGAGGCCCCAGGGGGGACCGCGACAATGAGCAGTTCTTC.

The CDR3 region is CASSLFSSQLNSPLHF. The CDR3 DNA reads as TGCGCCAGCAGCTTGTTTTCTTCACAGCTCAATTCACCCCTCCACTTT. The chain has TRBV5-1 and TRBJ1-6; D is undetermined. This CDR3 is built from 16 residues. Trimming took off 1 base at V and 7 bases at J, with 15 bases between the two ends. Germline CDR1 and CDR2: SGHRS and YFSETQ. The whole variable domain, remainder taken from reference TRBV5-1 and TRBJ1-6, is KAGVTQTPRYLIKTRGQQVTLSCSPISGHRSVSWYQQTPGQGLQFLFEYFSETQRNKGNFPGRFSGRQFSNSRSEMNVSTLELGDSALYLCASSLFSSQLNSPLHFGNGTRLTVT.

The rearrangement uses TRBV13 and TRBJ2-7; 11 nucleotides agree with TRBD2. Germline lookup yields CDR1 PRHDT and CDR2 FYEKMQ (reference sequence). Losses at the gene ends were 7 bases for V and 5 bases for J; bases not matched to a gene: 16. This CDR3 has 17 residues. The CDR3 is CASKMVISGGDNNEQYF. The CDR3 region has the DNA TGTGCCAGCAAAATGGTGATTAGCGGGGGGGACAATAACGAGCAGTACTTC.

This chain links TRBV7-8 with TRBJ2-3, with 7 bases lining up with TRBD2. The trim removed 1 base at V and 3 bases at J, leaving 1 base unmatched. The CDR3 loop spans 14 amino acids. The germline CDR1 and CDR2 sequences are SGHVS and FQNEAQ. CDR3 coding DNA: TGTGCCAGCAGCTTAGTTAGCGGGACAGATACGCAGTATTTT. Translating it yields CASSLVSGTDTQYF. Filled out from reference TRBV7-8 and TRBJ2-3, the complete variable domain reads GAGVSQSPRYKVAKRGQDVALRCDPISGHVSLFWYQQALGQGPEFLTYFQNEAQLDKSGLPSDRFFAERPEGSVSTLKIQRTQQEDSAVYLCASSLVSGTDTQYFGPGTRLTVL.

V gene TRBV5-1 combines with J gene TRBJ2-7, with D tentatively TRBD1 (6 bases). From germline, CDR1 is SGHRS and CDR2 YFSETQ. The germline V and J ends were trimmed by 4 bases and 1 base, with 15 bases remaining between them. This CDR3 contains 15 residues. Here the CDR3 reads CASSLLTGISYEQYF. The CDR3 bases are TGCGCCAGCAGCCTCCTGACAGGAATATCCTACGAGCAGTACTTC.

V usage is TRBV4-1 and J usage is TRBJ1-2, with 8 bases lining up with TRBD1. Germline CDR1 reads MGHRA; CDR2 reads YSYEKL. V was clipped by 1 base and J by 8 bases; unmatched bases: 12. The CDR3 has 16 residues. CDR3 residues: CASSQVFPDRDEGYTF. CDR3 in DNA: TGCGCCAGCAGCCAAGTTTTTCCGGACAGGGACGAAGGCTACACCTTC.

The chain employs TRBV27 and TRBJ1-3; 9 nucleotides line up with TRBD1. Germline CDR1 MNHEY, CDR2 SMNVEV (reference sequence). J was trimmed by 0 bases and V by 5 bases; bases with no gene match: 8. CDR3 length equals 17 residues. The CDR3 spells CASSPSGQGSSGNTIYF. The CDR3 DNA reads as TGTGCCAGCAGTCCCTCCGGACAGGGGAGCTCTGGAAACACCATATATTTT.

In nucleotides, the CDR3 is TGTGCCAGCAGTTTAGGCCAGGGCCAGGGAAACACCATATATTTT. This translates into CASSLGQGQGNTIYF. The rearrangement joins TRBV27 to TRBJ1-3, with D tentatively TRBD1 (5 bases). In germline, CDR1 is MNHEY, CDR2 SMNVEV (reference sequence). The CDR3 is 15 residues long. The V and J ends lost 2 bases and 4 bases respectively, with 12 bases between them.